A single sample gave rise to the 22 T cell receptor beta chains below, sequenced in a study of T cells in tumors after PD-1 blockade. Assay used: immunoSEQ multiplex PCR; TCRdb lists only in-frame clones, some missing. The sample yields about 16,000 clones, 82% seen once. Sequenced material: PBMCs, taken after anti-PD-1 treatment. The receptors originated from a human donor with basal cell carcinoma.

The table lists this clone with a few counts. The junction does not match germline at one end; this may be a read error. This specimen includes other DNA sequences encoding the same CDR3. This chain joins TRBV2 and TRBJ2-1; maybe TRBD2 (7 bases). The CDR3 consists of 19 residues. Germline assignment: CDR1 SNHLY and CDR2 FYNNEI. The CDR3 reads CACSYGGAGVGSSYNEQFF. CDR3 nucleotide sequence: TGTGCCTGCAGTTATGGGGGGGCGGGGGTGGGGAGCTCCTACAATGAGCAGTTCTTC.

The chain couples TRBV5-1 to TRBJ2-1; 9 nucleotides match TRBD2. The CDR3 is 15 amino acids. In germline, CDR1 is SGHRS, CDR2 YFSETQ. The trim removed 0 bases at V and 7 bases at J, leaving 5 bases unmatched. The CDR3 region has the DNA TGCGCCAGCAGCTTGGGCCTAGCGGGAAAAAATGAGCAGTTCTTC. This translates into CASSLGLAGKNEQFF.

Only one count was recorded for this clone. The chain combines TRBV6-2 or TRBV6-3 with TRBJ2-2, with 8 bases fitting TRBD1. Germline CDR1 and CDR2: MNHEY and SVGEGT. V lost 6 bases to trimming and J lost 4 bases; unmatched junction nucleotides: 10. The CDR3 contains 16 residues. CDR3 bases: TGTGCCAGCAGCACCCCGGCCAGGGGGCTCACCGGGGAGCTGTTTTTT. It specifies CASSTPARGLTGELFF.

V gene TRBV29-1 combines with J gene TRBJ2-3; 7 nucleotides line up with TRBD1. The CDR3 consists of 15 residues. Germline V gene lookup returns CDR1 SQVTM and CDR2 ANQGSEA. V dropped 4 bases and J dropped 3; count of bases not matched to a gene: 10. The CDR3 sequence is CSVGPLGTDTDTQYF. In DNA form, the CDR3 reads TGCAGCGTTGGGCCTTTAGGGACAGATACAGATACGCAGTATTTT.

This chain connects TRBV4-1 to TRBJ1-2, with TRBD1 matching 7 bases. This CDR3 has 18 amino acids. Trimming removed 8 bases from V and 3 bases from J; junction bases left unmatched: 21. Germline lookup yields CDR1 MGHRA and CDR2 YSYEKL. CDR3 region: CASARGGTVSSLYYGYTF. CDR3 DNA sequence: TGCGCCAGCGCAAGGGGCGGGACAGTCTCTAGTCTTTACTATGGCTACACCTTC.

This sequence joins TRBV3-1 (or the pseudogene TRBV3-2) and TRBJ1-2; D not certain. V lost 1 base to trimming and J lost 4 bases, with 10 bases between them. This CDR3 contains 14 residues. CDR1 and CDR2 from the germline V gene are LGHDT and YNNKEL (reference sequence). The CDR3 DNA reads TGTGCCAGCAGCCAAGCCGGACCTCGCTATGGCTACACCTTC. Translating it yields CASSQAGPRYGYTF.

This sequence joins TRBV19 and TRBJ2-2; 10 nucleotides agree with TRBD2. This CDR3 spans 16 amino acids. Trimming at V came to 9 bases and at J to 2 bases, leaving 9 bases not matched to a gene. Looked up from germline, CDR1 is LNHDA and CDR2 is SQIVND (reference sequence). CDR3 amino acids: CASRLAGAQNTGELFF. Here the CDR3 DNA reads TGTGCCAGCCGTCTAGCGGGAGCGCAAAACACCGGGGAGCTGTTTTTT. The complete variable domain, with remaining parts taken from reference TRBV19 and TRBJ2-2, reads DGGITQSPKYLFRKEGQNVTLSCEQNLNHDAMYWYRQDPGQGLRLIYYSQIVNDFQKGDIAEGYSVSREKKESFPLTVTSAQKNPTAFYLCASRLAGAQNTGELFFGEGSRLTVL.

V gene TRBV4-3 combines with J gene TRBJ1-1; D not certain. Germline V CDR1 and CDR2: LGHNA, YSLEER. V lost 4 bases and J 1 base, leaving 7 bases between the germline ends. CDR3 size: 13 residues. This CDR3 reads CASSLRGNTEAFF. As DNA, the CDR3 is TGCGCCAGCAGCCTTCGCGGGAACACTGAAGCTTTCTTT.

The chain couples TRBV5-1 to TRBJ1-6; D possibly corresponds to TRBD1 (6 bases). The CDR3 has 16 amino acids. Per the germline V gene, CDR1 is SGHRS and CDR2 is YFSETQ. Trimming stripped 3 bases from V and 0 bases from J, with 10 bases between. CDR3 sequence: CASSSTGSSYNSPLHF. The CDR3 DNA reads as TGCGCCAGCAGCTCCACAGGGAGCTCCTATAATTCACCCCTCCACTTT.

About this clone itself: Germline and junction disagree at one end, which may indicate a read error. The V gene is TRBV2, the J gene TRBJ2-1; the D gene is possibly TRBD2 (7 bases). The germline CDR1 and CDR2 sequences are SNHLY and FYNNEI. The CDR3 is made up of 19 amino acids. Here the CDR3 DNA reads TGTGCCTGCAGTGAAGGGGGGGCGGGGGTGGGGAGCTCCTACAATGAGCAGTTCTTC. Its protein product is CACSEGGAGVGSSYNEQFF.

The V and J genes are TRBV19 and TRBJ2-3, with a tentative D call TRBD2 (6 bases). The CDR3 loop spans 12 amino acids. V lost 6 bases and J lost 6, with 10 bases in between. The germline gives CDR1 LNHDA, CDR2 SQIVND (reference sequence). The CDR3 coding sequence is TGTGCCAGTAGACTCAGCGGGGATACGCAGTATTTT. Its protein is CASRLSGDTQYF. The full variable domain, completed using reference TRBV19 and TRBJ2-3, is DGGITQSPKYLFRKEGQNVTLSCEQNLNHDAMYWYRQDPGQGLRLIYYSQIVNDFQKGDIAEGYSVSREKKESFPLTVTSAQKNPTAFYLCASRLSGDTQYFGPGTRLTVL.

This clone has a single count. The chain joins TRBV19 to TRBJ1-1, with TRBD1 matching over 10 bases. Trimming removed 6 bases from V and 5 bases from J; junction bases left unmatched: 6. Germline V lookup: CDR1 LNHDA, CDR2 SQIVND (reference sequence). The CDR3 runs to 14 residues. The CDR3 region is CASSPDRGRTEAFF. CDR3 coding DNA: TGTGCCAGTAGCCCCGACAGGGGGCGTACTGAAGCTTTCTTT. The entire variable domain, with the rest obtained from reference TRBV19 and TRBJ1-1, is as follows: DGGITQSPKYLFRKEGQNVTLSCEQNLNHDAMYWYRQDPGQGLRLIYYSQIVNDFQKGDIAEGYSVSREKKESFPLTVTSAQKNPTAFYLCASSPDRGRTEAFFGQGTRLTVV.

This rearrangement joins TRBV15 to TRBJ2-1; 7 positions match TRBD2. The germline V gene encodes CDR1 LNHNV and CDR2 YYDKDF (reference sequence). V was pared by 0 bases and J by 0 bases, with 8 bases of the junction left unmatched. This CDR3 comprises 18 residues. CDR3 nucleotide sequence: TGTGCCACCAGCAGAGATTATGCGGGGGATATCTCCTACAATGAGCAGTTCTTC. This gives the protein CATSRDYAGDISYNEQFF.

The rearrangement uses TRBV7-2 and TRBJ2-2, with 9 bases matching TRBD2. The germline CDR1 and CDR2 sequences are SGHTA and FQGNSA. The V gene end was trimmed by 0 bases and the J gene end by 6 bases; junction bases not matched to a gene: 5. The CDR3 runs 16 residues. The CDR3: CASSLAGGGGAGELFF. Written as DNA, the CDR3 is TGTGCCAGCAGCTTAGCAGGGGGCGGGGGGGCCGGGGAGCTGTTTTTT.

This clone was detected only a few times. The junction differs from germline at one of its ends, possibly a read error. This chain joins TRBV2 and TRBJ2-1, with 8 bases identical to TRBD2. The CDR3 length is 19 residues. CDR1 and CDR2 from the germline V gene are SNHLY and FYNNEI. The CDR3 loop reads CARSYGGAGVGSSYNEQFF. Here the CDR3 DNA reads TGTGCCCGCAGTTACGGGGGGGCGGGGGTGGGGAGCTCCTACAATGAGCAGTTCTTC.

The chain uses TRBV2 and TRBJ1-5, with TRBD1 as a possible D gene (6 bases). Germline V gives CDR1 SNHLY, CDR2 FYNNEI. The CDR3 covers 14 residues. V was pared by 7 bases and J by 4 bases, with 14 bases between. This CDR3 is CASNMQGMNQPQHF. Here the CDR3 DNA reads TGTGCCAGCAATATGCAGGGGATGAATCAGCCCCAGCATTTT. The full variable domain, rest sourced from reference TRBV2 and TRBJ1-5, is EPEVTQTPSHQVTQMGQEVILRCVPISNHLYFYWYRQILGQKVEFLVSFYNNEISEKSEIFDDQFSVERPDGSNFTLKIRSTKLEDSAMYFCASNMQGMNQPQHFGDGTRLSIL.

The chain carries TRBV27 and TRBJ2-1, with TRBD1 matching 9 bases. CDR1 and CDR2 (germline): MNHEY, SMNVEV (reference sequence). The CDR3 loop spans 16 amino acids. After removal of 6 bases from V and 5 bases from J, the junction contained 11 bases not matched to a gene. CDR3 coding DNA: TGTGCCAGCAGACCCACCTACAGGGGGCAAAACAATGAGCAGTTCTTC. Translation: CASRPTYRGQNNEQFF.

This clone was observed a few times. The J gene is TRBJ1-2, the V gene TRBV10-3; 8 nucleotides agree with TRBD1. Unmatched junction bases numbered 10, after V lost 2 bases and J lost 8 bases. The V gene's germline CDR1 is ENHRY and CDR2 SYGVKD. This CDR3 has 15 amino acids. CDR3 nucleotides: TGTGCCATCAGTGAGGACAGACAGGGGTTGGCAGGCTACACCTTC. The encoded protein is CAISEDRQGLAGYTF.

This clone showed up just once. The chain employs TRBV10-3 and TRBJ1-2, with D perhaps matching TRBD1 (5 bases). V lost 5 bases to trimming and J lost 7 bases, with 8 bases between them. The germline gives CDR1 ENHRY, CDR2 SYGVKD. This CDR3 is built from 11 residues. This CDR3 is CAISQGAGYTF. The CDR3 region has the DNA TGTGCCATCAGTCAGGGAGCTGGCTACACCTTC.

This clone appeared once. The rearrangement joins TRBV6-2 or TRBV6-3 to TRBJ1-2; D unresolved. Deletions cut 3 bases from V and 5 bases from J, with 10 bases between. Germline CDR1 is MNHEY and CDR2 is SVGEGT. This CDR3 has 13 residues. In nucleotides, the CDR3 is TGTGCCAGCAGTTATCTCGGGATTTATGGCTACACCTTC. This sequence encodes CASSYLGIYGYTF.

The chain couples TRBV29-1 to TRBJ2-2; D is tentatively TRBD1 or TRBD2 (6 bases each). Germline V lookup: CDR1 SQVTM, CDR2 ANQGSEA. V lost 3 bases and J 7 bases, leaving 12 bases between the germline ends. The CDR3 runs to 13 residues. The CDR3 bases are TGCAGCGTTGAGGTGGGGGGCGACGGGGAGCTGTTTTTT. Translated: CSVEVGGDGELFF.

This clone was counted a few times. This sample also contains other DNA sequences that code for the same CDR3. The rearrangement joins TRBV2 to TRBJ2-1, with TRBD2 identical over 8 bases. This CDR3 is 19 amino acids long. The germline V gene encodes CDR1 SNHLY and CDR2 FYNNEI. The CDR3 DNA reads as TGTCCCCGCTGTGACGGGGGGGCGCGGGTGGGGAGCTCCTACAATGAGCAGTTCTTC. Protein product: CPRCDGGARVGSSYNEQFF. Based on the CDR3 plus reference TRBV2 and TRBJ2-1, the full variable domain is EPEVTQTPSHQVTQMGQEVILRCVPISNHLYFYWYRQILGQKVEFLVSFYNNEISEKSEIFDDQFSVERPDGSNFTLKIRSTKLEDSAMYFCPRCDGGARVGSSYNEQFFGPGTRLTVL.